This T cell receptor (beta chain) was retrieved from a study of blood T cell repertoires in COVID-19. Across the whole study: Both acute and convalescent COVID-19 samples were obtained from the United States, Italy and Spain. The analysed material was cDNA or gDNA that came from T cells, B-cell-depleted T cells, or PBMCs.

The germline V and J ends were trimmed by 5 bases and 0 bases, with 11 bases remaining between them. Germline V gene lookup returns CDR1 SGHRS and CDR2 YFSETQ. The CDR3 is 14 amino acids. In the source study's methods: Estimates of nucleated cell counts were drawn from the amplification of reference gene primers. Using immunoSEQ multiplex PCR, the repertoire was profiled, and TCRdb retains in-frame clones only, with some absent. The D gene and trimming were derived from the DNA, and the V and J assignments and clone size from that table. The table lists more than 85,000 clones, approximately 72% of them singletons.

This TCR derives from a woman in her 70s with acute or convalescent COVID-19. This chain links TRBV5-1 with TRBJ1-1, with TRBD1 as a possible D gene (6 bases). Sequencing input: peripheral blood. The DNA for the CDR3 is TGCGCCAGCAGGGGGACATCAATGAACACTGAAGCTTTCTTT. This codes for CASRGTSMNTEAFF.